This T cell receptor (beta chain) is drawn from a study of shared clonotypes between healthy human individuals (dated by TCRdb to the early 2020s). The study in broad terms: The cohort comprised two women and three men aged 18 to 49 years. For each donor, three plates each were used for CD4 naive and CD4 memory, two plates were used for CD8 naive, and one plate was used for CD8 memory. The study deeply sequenced blood TCR repertoires of five healthy adults to estimate repertoire size and the extent of clonotype sharing between individuals. To increase sequencing depth and limit assay-specific biases, TCR repertoire library preparation and sequencing were carried out by different laboratories using diverse techniques. Between about 0.94 and 8.9 billion PBMCs per donor were obtained by leukapheresis.

Here is what the overall study found, with its caveats: Sampling was limited to blood, and TCR repertoires in tissue likely differ from TCR repertoires in blood. Because the study included only a small number of donors, the genetic and exposure-history diversity represented was limited. Based on pairwise subsampling, the degree of clonotype sharing among donors was expected to be affected by sequencing depth. Rarefaction of sorted-subset datasets indicated incomplete sequencing despite the large sequencing depth. Sharing across four donors was observed for approximately 4.6% of naive CD4, over 3% of naive CD8, over 2% of memory CD4, and less than 0.45% of memory CD8 clonotypes. Naive subsets generally had larger estimated clonotype richness than memory subsets. Higher generation probabilities were observed for clonotypes shared by all four sorted-subset donors than for non-shared clonotypes.

Healthy HIV-negative adults with no recently reported acute infections or vaccinations were included as donors. All donors were Caucasian adults living in Nashville, Tennessee, USA. CD4+ T cells were enriched by magnetic negative selection, after which naive cells were positively selected on CD45RA and the negative fraction was taken as the memory subset. Blood was collected by leukapheresis, and PBMCs were isolated by Ficoll-Histopaque density gradient centrifugation and then cryopreserved in liquid nitrogen vapor phase. Analytical flow cytometry was used to check the purity and quantity of each magnetically sorted T cell population. Genomic DNA was isolated from each sorted fraction and quantified by UV absorbance on a Nanodrop 2000c. V is clipped by 6 bases and J by 5 bases, and the sequence between their germline boundaries is 22 bases long. CDR1 and CDR2 were assigned from the germline V gene as MDHEN and SYDVKM. The CDR3 has 16 amino acids, counting the end cysteine and phenylalanine. The CDR3 DNA has 48 bases and is translated from base 1.

Using the deep immunoSEQ assay, TCR CDR3 regions were amplified from genomic DNA by multiplex PCR. Genomic DNA extracted from each cell subset was distributed evenly over all wells of several immunoSEQ 96-well plates, and each plate served as one replicate. For sorted subsets, about 200 ng genomic DNA, equal to tens of thousands of T cell genomes, was loaded into each replicate PCR. The purified libraries were quantified using a Qubit 3.0 fluorometer, sized with a Bioanalyzer 2100, and then quantified again using the KAPA Library Quantification kit. Every immunoSEQ 96-well plate was sequenced on a dedicated single-read 150-cycle Illumina NextSeq 550 flow cell. Per the authors' processing: Because the immunoSEQ output included only junctional sequences and no quality scores, the filtering could not be the same as the filtering used for full-length reads. Sequences were annotated with PyIR, a Python wrapper for IgBLAST v1.9, and V/J genes and CDR3 were assigned using IMGT germline references. Reads were removed for weak V/J assignments (E-value above 1e-6), missing CDR3, stop codons, out-of-frame junctions, or ambiguous translated residues. V3J clonotypes were defined by identical inferred V gene, J gene, and CDR3 amino acid sequence. Percentage overlap between repertoires was calculated by dividing the number of shared unique clonotypes by the size of the smaller repertoire. RTK rarefaction, the Chao1 estimator, and Recon v2.1 estimates of unobserved clonotypes were used to assess repertoire richness. For all TCRbeta clonotypes obtained by the gDNA method from several donors, generation probabilities were computed with OLGA. Entries here come from immuneACCESS through TCRdb and include only in-frame sequences with V and J called. Some clones fail to appear in such tables; in the studies checked, an unresolved V gene covers under half of the shortfall, and the cause of the remainder is unknown. V and J calls and clone size follow that table, whereas D and trimming were derived from the DNA. A total of roughly 1,600,000 clones appear in this sample, approximately 98.5% of them only once. The top ten clones comprise 0.36% of the sample.

A word on this clone: No antigen is known for it. There are no base qualities to consult, and no much larger clone falls within one base.

The rearrangement combines TRBV28 with TRBJ2-5; the D element could tentatively be TRBD1 or TRBD2, as 7 bases agree for each. This sequence was found in a man aged 25-40 years in good health. Sequencing was carried out using naive CD4+ T cells sorted from blood. This specimen's cell subset or site label, interpreted: CD45RA+ positively selected. For the CDR3, the sequence is CASSQGGRALGETQYF. The DNA sequence reads TGTGCCAGCAGCCAGGGGGGGAGGGCCTTGGGCGAGACCCAGTACTTC.